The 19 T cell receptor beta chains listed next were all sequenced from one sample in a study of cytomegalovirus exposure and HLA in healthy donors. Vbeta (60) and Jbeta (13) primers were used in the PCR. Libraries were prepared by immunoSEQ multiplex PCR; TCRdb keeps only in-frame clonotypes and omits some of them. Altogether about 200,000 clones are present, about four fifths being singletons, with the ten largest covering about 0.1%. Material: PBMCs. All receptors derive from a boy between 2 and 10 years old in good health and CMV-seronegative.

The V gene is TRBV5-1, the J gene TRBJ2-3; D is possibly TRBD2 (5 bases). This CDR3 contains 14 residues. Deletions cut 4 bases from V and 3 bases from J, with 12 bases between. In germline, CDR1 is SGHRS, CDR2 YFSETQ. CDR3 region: CASSPGLPTDTQYF. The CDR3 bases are TGCGCCAGCAGCCCTGGACTCCCTACAGATACGCAGTATTTT.

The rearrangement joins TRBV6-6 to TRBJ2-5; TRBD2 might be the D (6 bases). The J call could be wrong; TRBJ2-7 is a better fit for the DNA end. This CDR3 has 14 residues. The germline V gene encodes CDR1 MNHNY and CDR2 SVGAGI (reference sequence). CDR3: CASSPGRGLNEQYF. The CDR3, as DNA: TGTGCCAGCAGTCCCGGACGGGGGTTGAACGAGCAGTACTTC.

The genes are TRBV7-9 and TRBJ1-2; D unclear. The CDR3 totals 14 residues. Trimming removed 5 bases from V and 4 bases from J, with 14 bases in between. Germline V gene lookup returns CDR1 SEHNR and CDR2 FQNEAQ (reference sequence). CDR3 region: CASSPKGATYGYTF. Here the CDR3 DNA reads TGTGCCAGCAGCCCAAAAGGAGCGACCTATGGCTACACCTTC.

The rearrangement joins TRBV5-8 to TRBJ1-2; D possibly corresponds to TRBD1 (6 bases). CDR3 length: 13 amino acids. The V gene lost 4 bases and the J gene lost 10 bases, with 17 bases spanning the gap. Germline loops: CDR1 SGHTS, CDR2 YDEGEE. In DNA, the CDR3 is TGTGCCAGCAGCCCGACACCTACAGGGACCTACACCTTC. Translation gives CASSPTPTGTYTF.

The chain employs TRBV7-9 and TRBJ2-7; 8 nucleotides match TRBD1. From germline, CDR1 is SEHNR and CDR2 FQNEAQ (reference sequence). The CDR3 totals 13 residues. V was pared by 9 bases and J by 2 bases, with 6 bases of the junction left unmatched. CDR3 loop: CASSGTGTYEQYF. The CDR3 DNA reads TGTGCCAGTTCCGGGACAGGTACCTACGAGCAGTACTTC. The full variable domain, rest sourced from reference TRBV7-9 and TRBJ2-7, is DTGVSQNPRHKITKRGQNVTFRCDPISEHNRLYWYRQTLGQGPEFLTYFQNEAQLEKSRLLSDRFSAERPKGSFSTLEIQRTEQGDSAMYLCASSGTGTYEQYFGPGTRLTVT.

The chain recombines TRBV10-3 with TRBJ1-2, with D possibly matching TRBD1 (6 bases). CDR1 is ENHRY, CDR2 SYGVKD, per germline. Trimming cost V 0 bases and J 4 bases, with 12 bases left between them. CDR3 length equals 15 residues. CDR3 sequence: CAISESSGQSYGYTF. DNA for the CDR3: TGTGCCATCAGTGAGTCGTCCGGACAGAGCTATGGCTACACCTTC.

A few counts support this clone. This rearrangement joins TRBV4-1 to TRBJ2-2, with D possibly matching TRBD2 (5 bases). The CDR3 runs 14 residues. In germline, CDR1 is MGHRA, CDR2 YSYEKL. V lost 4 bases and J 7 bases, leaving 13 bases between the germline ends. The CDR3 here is CASSRLAWVGELFF. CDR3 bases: TGCGCCAGCAGCCGTCTAGCTTGGGTCGGGGAGCTGTTTTTT.

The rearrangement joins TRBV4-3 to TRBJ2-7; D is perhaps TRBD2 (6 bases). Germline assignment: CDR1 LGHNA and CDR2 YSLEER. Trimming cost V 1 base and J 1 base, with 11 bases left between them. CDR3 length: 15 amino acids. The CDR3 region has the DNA TGCGCCAGCAGCCAAGGCTTTGGGGGGTCCTACGAGCAGTACTTC. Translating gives CASSQGFGGSYEQYF.

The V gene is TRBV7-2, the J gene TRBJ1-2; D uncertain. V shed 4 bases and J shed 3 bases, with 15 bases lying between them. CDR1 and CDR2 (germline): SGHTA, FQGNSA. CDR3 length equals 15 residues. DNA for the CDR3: TGTGCCAGCAGCTCCGACACAAATTCTTACTATGGCTACACCTTC. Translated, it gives CASSSDTNSYYGYTF.

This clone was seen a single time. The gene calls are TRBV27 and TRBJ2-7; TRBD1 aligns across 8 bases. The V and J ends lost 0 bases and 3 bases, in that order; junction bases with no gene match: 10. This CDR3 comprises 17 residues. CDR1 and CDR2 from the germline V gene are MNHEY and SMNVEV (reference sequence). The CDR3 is CASSLSGGQDLLYEQYF. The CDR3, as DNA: TGTGCCAGCAGTTTATCCGGGGGACAGGACCTTCTCTACGAGCAGTACTTC.

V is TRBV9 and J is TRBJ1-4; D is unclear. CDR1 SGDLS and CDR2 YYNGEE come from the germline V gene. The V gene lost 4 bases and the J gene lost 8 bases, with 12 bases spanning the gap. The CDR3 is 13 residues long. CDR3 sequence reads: CASSQSGGEKLFF. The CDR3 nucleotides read TGTGCCAGCAGCCAGTCCGGAGGGGAAAAACTGTTTTTT. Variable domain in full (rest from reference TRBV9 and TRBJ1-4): DSGVTQTPKHLITATGQRVTLRCSPRSGDLSVYWYQQSLDQGLQFLIQYYNGEERAKGNILERFSAQQFPDLHSELNLSSLELGDSALYFCASSQSGGEKLFFGSGTQLSVL.

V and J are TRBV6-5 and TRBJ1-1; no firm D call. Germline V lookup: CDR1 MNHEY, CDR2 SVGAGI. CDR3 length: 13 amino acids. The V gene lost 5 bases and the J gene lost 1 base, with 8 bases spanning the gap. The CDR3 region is CASSPRGNTEAFF. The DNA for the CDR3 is TGTGCCAGCAGTCCCCGGGGGAACACTGAAGCTTTCTTT.

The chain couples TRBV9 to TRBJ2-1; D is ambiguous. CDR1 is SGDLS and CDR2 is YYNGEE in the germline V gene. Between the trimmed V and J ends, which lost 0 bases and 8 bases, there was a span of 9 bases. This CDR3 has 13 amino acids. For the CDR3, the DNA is TGTGCCAGCAGCGTAGATTTAGAGGATGAGCAGTTCTTC. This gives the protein CASSVDLEDEQFF.

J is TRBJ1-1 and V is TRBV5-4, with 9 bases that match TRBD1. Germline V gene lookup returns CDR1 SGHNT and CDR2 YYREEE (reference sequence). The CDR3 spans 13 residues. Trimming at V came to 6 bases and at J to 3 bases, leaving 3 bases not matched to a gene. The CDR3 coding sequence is TGTGCCAGCAACCGACAGGGGGACACTGAAGCTTTCTTT. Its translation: CASNRQGDTEAFF.

CDR3 in DNA: TGTGCCAGTAGTGCCGTGTTGGAGCGGGGGGAAAACAATGAGCAGTTCTTC. Translating gives CASSAVLERGENNEQFF. The J gene is TRBJ2-1, the V gene TRBV19; 9 bases are a match to TRBD2. The CDR3 consists of 17 residues. V dropped 5 bases and J dropped 5; count of bases not matched to a gene: 13. Germline assignment: CDR1 LNHDA and CDR2 SQIVND (reference sequence).

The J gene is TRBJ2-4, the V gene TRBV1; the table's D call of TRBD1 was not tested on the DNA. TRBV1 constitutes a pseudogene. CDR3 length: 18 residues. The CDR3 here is CTSSPRTSGGITKNIQYF. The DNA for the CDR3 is TGCACCAGCAGCCCACGGACATCAGGGGGGATTACCAAAAACATTCAGTACTTC.

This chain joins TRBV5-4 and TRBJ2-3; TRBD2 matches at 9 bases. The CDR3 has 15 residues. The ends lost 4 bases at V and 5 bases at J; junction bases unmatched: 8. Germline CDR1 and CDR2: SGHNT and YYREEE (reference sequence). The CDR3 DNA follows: TGTGCCAGCAGCCGCGGGGGGGGAAGGAGAGATACGCAGTATTTT. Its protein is CASSRGGGRRDTQYF.

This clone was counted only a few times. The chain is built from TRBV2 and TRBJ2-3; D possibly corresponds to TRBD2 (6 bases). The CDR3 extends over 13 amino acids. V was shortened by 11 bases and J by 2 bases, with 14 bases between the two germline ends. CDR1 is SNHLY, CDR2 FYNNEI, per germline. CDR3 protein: CADQRAYTDTQYF. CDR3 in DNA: TGTGCCGACCAGCGGGCCTACACAGATACGCAGTATTTT.

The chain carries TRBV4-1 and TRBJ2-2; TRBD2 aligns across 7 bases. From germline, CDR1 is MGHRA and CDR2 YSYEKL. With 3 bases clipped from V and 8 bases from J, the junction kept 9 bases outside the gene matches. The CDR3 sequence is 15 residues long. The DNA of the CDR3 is TGCGCCAGCAGCCACCTATGGGGGGGGTCGGGGGAGCTGTTTTTT. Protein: CASSHLWGGSGELFF.